The sequence of this T cell receptor (beta chain) was determined in a study of blood T cells in healthy people across ages (dated by TCRdb to about 2015). The study in broad terms: Template switching captured roughly one uniquely barcoded TCR beta cDNA molecule per two T cells in model experiments. To avoid experimental bias, donors of different ages were randomly spread across the sequencing lanes. For two donors (one aged 18 to 29 and one aged 80 or older), the study analyzed two additional independent replicas of 1 million unique cDNA reads from the same blood draw. To track age-related changes in TCR beta repertoire diversity, the study relied on deep sequencing normalized with unique cDNA molecular identifiers. The donors were split into four age groups: young (average about 16 years), middle-aged (39), aged (roughly 68) and long-lived (roughly 80).

What the study reported, not specific to this receptor: There was a strong correlation between observed TCR beta diversity and the percentage of naive T cells measured by flow cytometry. Estimates of total diversity based on one million sequenced T cells were considered lower bounds and underestimates. The long-lived group showed more naive CD4+ T cells, fewer expanded clones and increased TCR diversity than the aged group, suggesting age selection. Because the CMV infection status of the donors was unknown, age-related changes in expanded clonotypes may potentially have been confounded. Observed TCR beta diversity per million T cells fell roughly linearly with age, and a significant reduction was already apparent by age around 39. Because profiling used bulk unsorted PBMCs, naive and antigen-experienced compartments could not be compared conclusively.

CDR1 is given as DFQATT and CDR2 as SNEGSKA, both from the germline V gene (reference sequence). V gives up 2 bases and J gives up 2 bases, and the segment between their germline ends measures 9 bases. Its CDR3 holds 13 amino acids, cysteine through phenylalanine. Only the CDR3 region is kept as DNA, spanning 39 bases read in frame from base 1. Library generation was performed with 5' RACE. Instrument used: Illumina HiSeq 2500. The second PCR ran for roughly 6 to 11 cycles and used a J-beta primer mix along with a sample-barcoded 5' primer. A unique molecular identifier was introduced onto each TCR beta cDNA molecule by a template-switch 5' adaptor carrying 12 random nucleotides. Each sample yielded at least 2.5 million CDR3-containing paired-end reads. The Mint cDNA synthesis kit, primed by a TRBC-specific oligonucleotide, was used to synthesize first-strand cDNA from all RNA. All cDNA was treated with uracil-DNA glycosylase and then went through a first 18-cycle PCR with the universal primers M1SS and BC2_uni_R. The authors processed their data as follows. For normalization, 1 million high-quality reads, each with a distinct molecular identifier, were randomly selected from each sample. Instead of being binned into consensus sequences, reads that shared molecular identifiers were thrown out. MiTCR, run with a Q25 quality threshold and the strictest error-elimination algorithm, handled CDR3 identification, clonotype clustering and error correction. A nonparametric unseen species model with Euler transformation was used to estimate a lower bound on total TCR beta diversity. TCRdb cleaned the public reads at Q25 with fastp, built clones with MiXCR and kept in-frame beta chains. Each entry is one CDR3 protein sequence, shown with its most common DNA and genes. TCRdb, not the original authors, processed these V and J calls. For this sample the table gives hundreds of thousands of distinct CDR3 sequences, of which less than 35% were detected only once. The top ten constitute around 16% of the sample.

A remark on this clonotype: This clone's antigen is unknown. Per-base quality was not reported, and no clone a single base away is much larger than it.

Systemically healthy Caucasian individuals from Russia, around 39 in total and aged roughly 6 to 100 years, were included as donors. Each donor gave 8 to 10 milliliters of peripheral blood, collected into EDTA-treated Vacutainer tubes. PBMCs were isolated by Ficoll-Paque density-gradient centrifugation, with at least 6 million obtained per sample. Trizol reagent was used to extract total RNA from PBMCs, with at least 5.5 micrograms per sample. For every donor, flow cytometry on a PBMC aliquot measured the percentage of naive CD45RAhigh/CD27high T cells. This clonotype was obtained from a woman over 75 in good health. The sequenced sample was blood. Recombination linked TRBV20-1 to TRBJ1-1; too little of a D gene remains to name it. CDR3 region: CSARYLSNTEAFF. The nucleotide sequence reads TGCAGTGCTAGATATCTTAGCAACACTGAAGCTTTCTTT.